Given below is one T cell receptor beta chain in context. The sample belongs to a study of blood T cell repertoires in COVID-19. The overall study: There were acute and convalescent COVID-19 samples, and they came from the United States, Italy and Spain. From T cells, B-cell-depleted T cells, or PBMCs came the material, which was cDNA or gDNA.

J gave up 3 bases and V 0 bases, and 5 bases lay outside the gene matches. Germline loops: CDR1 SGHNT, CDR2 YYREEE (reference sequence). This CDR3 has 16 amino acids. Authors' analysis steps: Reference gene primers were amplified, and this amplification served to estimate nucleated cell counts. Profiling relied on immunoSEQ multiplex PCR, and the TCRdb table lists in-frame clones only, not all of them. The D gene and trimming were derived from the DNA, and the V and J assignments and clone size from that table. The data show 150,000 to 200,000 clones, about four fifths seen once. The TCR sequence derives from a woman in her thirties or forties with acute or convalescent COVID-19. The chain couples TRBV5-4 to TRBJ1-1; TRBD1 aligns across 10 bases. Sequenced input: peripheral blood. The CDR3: CASSLVTGGADTEAFF. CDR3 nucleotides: TGTGCCAGCAGCTTGGTGACAGGGGGCGCGGACACTGAAGCTTTCTTT. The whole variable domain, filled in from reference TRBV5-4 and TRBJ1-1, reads ETGVTQSPTHLIKTRGQQVTLRCSSQSGHNTVSWYQQALGQGPQFIFQYYREEENGRGNFPPRFSGLQFPNYSSELNVNALELDDSALYLCASSLVTGGADTEAFFGQGTRLTVV.